Listed below are T cell receptor beta chains from one sample, sequenced in a study of metastatic and nonmetastatic thyroid tumors. TCRdb reprocessed the PCR reads via MiXCR. The repertoire holds 45,000 or so clones, with 3.5% to 5% as singletons. Sequenced sample: blood. Receptors originate from a female donor with papillary thyroid cancer or a benign thyroid nodule (not recorded which). Some clones in this sample may be carry-over from other donors' samples. The conserved cysteine and the conserved F or W are not part of the CDR3 here.

>TRBV3-1
ASSQDLWTSGGEQF
>TRBV11-1
ASSPLDRVQTQY
>TRBV12-3/TRBV12-4
DSSLLGANEKF
>TRBV30
ASPFGGSTDTQY
>TRBV20-1
SARSSESTEAF
>TRBV5-1
ASRRGPSTDTQY
>TRBV12-3/TRBV12-4
ASSTTRGDTQY
>TRBV6-1
ASSYTSYEQY
>TRBV9
ASSVGLAGGDGETQY
>TRBV11-2
ASSVITGRRRSYEQY
>TRBV12-3/TRBV12-4
ASSVQGPDTQY
>TRBV20-1
SASAPGARQETQY
>TRBV27
ASSVGQGAGTEAS
>TRBV11-3
ASSRAGQFGYT
>TRBV7-8
ANSLDPSGDNEQF
>TRBV6-2/TRBV6-3
ASSSKANYGYT
>TRBV24-1
ATSGGTGGVNQPQH
>TRBV6-2/TRBV6-3
ASRERVVYT
>TRBV5-1
ASSLGMGADEKLF
>TRBV6-1
ASSLDARRNNEQF
>TRBV4-1
ASSPTSILRGEKLF
>TRBV28
ASSSIGRVQETQY
>TRBV6-2/TRBV6-3
ATNQIVSGNTIY
>TRBV5-1
ASSFGTVLEKLF
>TRBV12-3/TRBV12-4
ASNWTSGSDVDTQY
>TRBV19
ASIDMAEGIGELF
>TRBV20-1
SARYTGLYNEQF
>TRBV6-4
ASRDWNRDGGADTQY
>TRBV15
ATSRAEDTQY
>TRBV6-2/TRBV6-3
ASSKRDNYGYT
>TRBV6-1
ASSETAGARQPQH
>TRBV19
ASRPHHTGAGDEQF
>TRBV6-1
ASMGTGDNNEQF
>TRBV11-3
ASSEGTSGTDTQY
>TRBV9
ASSVRLAGDTDTQY
>TRBV5-1
ASSLEWGGKGGYT